This paragraph reports one T cell receptor (beta chain). Antigen specificity is unknown. The data stem from a study of T cell repertoires in cytomegalovirus infection. TCRdb passed the reads through MiXCR, listing each CDR3 protein once. The table includes around 100,000 distinct CDR3 sequences, roughly 39% detected once. CDR1 and CDR2 (germline): MNHGY, SAAAGT. The CDR3 is made up of 14 amino acids. After removal of 7 bases from V and 1 base from J, the junction contained 2 bases not matched to a gene. Source: CD8+ T cells from cultured PBMCs, taken from culture after CMV antigen stimulation. The TCR sequence derives from a human donor in good health (CMV status not recorded). Some clones in this sample may be carry-over from other donors' samples. V usage is TRBV6-8 and J usage is TRBJ1-3, with 9 nucleotides matching TRBD1. The CDR3 reads CASKGTGSGNTIYF. CDR3 DNA: TGTGCCAGCAAGGGGACAGGGTCTGGAAACACCATATATTTT.